This T cell receptor beta chain was sequenced in a study of metastatic and nonmetastatic thyroid tumors. Study background: Repertoires were compared across blood and tumor or nodule tissue from malignant and benign thyroid patients. Broader study findings: Reported TCR beta diversity, measured in blood and tumor, was significantly higher for malignant thyroid tumors than for benign nodules.

There are a few counts of this clone. Its target is unknown. Original processing notes: A papillary thyroid cancer distant-metastasis classifier was built from CDR3 differences across clinicopathological groups. Through MiXCR, TCRdb re-clonotyped the PCR reads. The V and J calls reflect TCRdb's pipeline rather than the authors' work. The table lists over 50,000 clones, 25% to 35% of them singletons. V lost 5 bases to trimming and J lost 7 bases; unmatched junction nucleotides: 10. Germline CDR1 MDHEN, CDR2 SYDVKM. This CDR3 has 16 amino acids. Not a single patient had been given any form of treatment at any point before undergoing thyroid surgery.

The TCR comes from a female donor with papillary thyroid cancer or a benign thyroid nodule (not recorded which). Some clones in this sample may be carry-over from other donors' samples. This chain joins TRBV28 and TRBJ1-6, with 8 positions matching TRBD1. Input material: blood. The CDR3 DNA reads as TGTGCCAGCAGTCCTGCAGGGGGCGCGTCGAATTCACCCCTCCACTTT. Translating gives CASSPAGGASNSPLHF. The full variable domain, with the rest looked up from reference TRBV28 and TRBJ1-6, is DVKVTQSSRYLVKRTGEKVFLECVQDMDHENMFWYRQDPGLGLRLIYFSYDVKMKEKGDIPEGYSVSREKKERFSLILESASTNQTSMYLCASSPAGGASNSPLHFGNGTRLTVT.